This T cell receptor (beta chain) is drawn from a study of CD8 T cells in ankylosing spondylitis. Study-wide results and limits: Disease-linked clones had a CD8+ phenotype and relatively low frequency in peripheral blood. Disease-linked clones reportedly concentrated significantly in matched ankylosing spondylitis synovial fluid. Blood from ankylosing spondylitis patients appeared to carry a characteristic roughly eight-variant TCR beta motif. Some of the motif variants had earlier been found in reactive arthritis patients' fluid and blood.

Generation of TCR beta libraries employed quantitative 5'-RACE incorporating molecular barcodes. TCRdb re-analysed the 5' RACE reads in MiXCR, keeping a single row per CDR3 protein. The sample consists of fewer than 650,000 distinct CDR3 sequences, 10% to 15% of them appearing once. V was trimmed by 2 bases and J by 1 base, leaving 8 bases between them. The CDR3 runs to 13 residues. The germline CDR1 and CDR2 sequences are GTSNPN and SVGIG (reference sequence). This clonotype was counted a few times. Its antigen is not identified. J is TRBJ1-2 and V is TRBV30; D remains unclear. The sequence derives from a male donor with ankylosing spondylitis. The sequencing sample was made of blood, either unsorted or a sorted T cell fraction (not recorded which). CDR3 loop: CAWSPKSNYGYTF. DNA of the CDR3: TGTGCCTGGAGTCCCAAGAGTAACTATGGCTACACCTTC. Complete variable domain (other parts from reference TRBV30 and TRBJ1-2): SQTIHQWPATLVQPVGSPLSLECTVEGTSNPNLYWYRQAAGRGLQLLFYSVGIGQISSEVPQNLSASRPQDRQFILSSKKLLLSDSGFYLCAWSPKSNYGYTFGSGTRLTVV.